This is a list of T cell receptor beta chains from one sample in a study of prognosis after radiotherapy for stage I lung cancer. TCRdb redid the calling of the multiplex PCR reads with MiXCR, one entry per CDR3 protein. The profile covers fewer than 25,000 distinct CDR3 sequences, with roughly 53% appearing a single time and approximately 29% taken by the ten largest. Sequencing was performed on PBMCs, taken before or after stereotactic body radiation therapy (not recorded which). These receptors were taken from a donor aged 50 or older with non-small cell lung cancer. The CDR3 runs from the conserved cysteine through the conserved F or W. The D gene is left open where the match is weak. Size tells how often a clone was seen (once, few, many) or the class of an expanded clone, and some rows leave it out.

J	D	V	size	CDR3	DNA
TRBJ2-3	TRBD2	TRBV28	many	CASSPVAGGPGDTQYF	TGTGCCAGCAGCCCAGTGGCGGGAGGGCCGGGAGATACGCAGTATTTT
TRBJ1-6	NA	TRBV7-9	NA	CASSRDRRGNSPLHF	TGTGCAAGCAGCCGTGACAGGAGAGGAAATTCACCCCTCCACTTT
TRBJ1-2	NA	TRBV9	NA	CASSLEPNDGYGYTF	TGTGCCAGCAGCTTAGAACCCAACGACGGGTACGGCTACACCTTC
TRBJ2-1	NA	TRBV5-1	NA	CASSWGQRGNEQFF	TGCGCCAGCAGCTGGGGACAGCGGGGCAATGAGCAGTTCTTC
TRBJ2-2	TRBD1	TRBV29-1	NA	CSVRQGLVLTGELFF	TGCAGCGTTCGACAGGGATTGGTTCTCACCGGGGAGCTGTTTTTT
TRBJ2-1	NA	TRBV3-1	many	CASSHHGARNNEQFF	TGTGCCAGCAGCCACCACGGGGCCCGGAACAATGAGCAGTTCTTC
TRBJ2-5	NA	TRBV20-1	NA	CSARDTTEETQYF	TGCAGTGCTAGAGACACGACAGAAGAGACCCAGTACTTC
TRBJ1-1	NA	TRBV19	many	CASSIGHQNTEAFF	TGTGCCAGTAGTATCGGTCACCAGAACACTGAAGCTTTCTTT
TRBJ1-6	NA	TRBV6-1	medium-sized	CASSSTGALYNSPLHF	TGTGCCAGCAGTTCTACCGGGGCCCTCTATAATTCACCCCTCCACTTT
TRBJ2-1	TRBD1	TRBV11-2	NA	CASSDTPGQGRNEQFF	TGTGCCAGCAGCGATACCCCCGGACAGGGGCGGAATGAGCAGTTCTTC
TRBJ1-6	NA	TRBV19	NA	CASSIAGSTLHF	TGTGCCAGCAGTATCGCGGGTTCAACCCTCCACTTT
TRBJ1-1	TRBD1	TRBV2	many	CASRSRQGAEAFF	TGTGCCAGCAGGTCCCGACAGGGCGCTGAAGCTTTCTTT
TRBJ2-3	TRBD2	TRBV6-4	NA	CAIRDLPGLAGVESTDTQYF	TGTGCCATCCGAGACCTCCCGGGACTAGCGGGAGTAGAAAGCACAGATACGCAGTATTTT
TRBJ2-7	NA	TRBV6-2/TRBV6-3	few	CASSYLPAYEQYF	TGTGCCAGCAGTTACTTGCCAGCTTACGAGCAGTACTTC
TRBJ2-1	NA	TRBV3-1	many	CASSQDPRTFYNEQFF	TGTGCCAGCAGCCAAGATCCTAGGACCTTCTACAATGAGCAGTTCTTC
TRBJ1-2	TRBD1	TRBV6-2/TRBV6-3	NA	CAISSGGVYYGYTF	TGTGCCATCAGTTCAGGGGGTGTATACTATGGCTACACCTTC
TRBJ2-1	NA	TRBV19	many	CASSMGWEQFF	TGTGCCAGTAGTATGGGGTGGGAGCAGTTCTTC
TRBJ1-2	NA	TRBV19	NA	CASSIVLRYSNYGYTF	TGTGCCAGTAGTATAGTTCTAAGGTATTCCAACTATGGCTACACCTTC
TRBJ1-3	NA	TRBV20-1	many	CSALRGGSRNTIYF	TGCAGTGCTTTACGGGGGGGTTCGAGAAACACCATATATTTT
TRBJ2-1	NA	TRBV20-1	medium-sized	CSASQNEQFF	TGCAGTGCTAGTCAGAATGAGCAGTTCTTC
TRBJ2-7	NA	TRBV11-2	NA	CASILWTILSYEQYF	TGTGCCAGCATCTTATGGACGATCCTCTCCTACGAGCAGTACTTC
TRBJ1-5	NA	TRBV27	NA	CASTPFHRNQPQHF	TGTGCCAGCACTCCCTTCCATCGCAATCAGCCCCAGCATTTT
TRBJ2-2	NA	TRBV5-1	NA	CASSQQSNTGELFF	TGCGCCAGCAGCCAACAATCGAACACCGGGGAGCTGTTTTTT
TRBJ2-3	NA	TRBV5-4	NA	CVSSLASGGTDTQYF	TGTGTCAGCAGCTTGGCCTCGGGGGGCACAGATACGCAGTATTTT
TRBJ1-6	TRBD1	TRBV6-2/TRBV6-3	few	CASSDRGRAYNSPLHF	TGTGCCAGCAGTGACAGGGGGCGCGCCTATAATTCACCCCTCCACTTT
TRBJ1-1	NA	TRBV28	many	CASLFGGADRAFF	TGTGCCAGCCTCTTTGGGGGGGCGGATAGGGCTTTCTTT
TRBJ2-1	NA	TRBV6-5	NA	CASSYSGSGCSFSYNEQFF	TGTGCCAGCAGTTACTCGGGCTCGGGATGCTCCTTTTCCTACAATGAGCAGTTCTTC
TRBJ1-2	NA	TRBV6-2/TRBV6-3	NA	CASRPHGSDYGYTF	TGTGCCAGCAGACCTCACGGGTCAGACTATGGCTACACCTTC
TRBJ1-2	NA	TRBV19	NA	CASTSPYRDGYTF	TGTGCCAGCACTTCCCCGTACAGGGATGGCTACACCTTC
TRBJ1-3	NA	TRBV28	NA	CASSLGRALGGNTIYF	TGTGCCAGCAGTTTAGGTCGGGCCCTGGGTGGAAACACCATATATTTT